A selection of T cell receptor beta chains follows, all from one sample in a study of blood T cells in healthy people across ages. TCRdb re-derived calls from the 5' RACE reads in MiXCR, one entry per CDR3 protein. The table records over 600,000 distinct CDR3 sequences, more than 20% of them present only once. The sample taken for sequencing was blood. The receptors shown here come from a man between 65 and 85 years old in good health. Each CDR3 is given with its conserved first and last residue.

J | V | CDR3
TRBJ2-7 | TRBV12-3/TRBV12-4 | CASSLGNYYEQYF
NA | TRBV20-1 | CSARVLAGSHRSSYEQYF
TRBJ2-1 | TRBV6-2/TRBV6-3 | CASSKLAGVGEQFF
TRBJ2-3 | TRBV20-1 | CSATSGRAGTDTQYF
TRBJ1-4 | TRBV28 | CASSGHDSPNEKLFF
TRBJ2-5 | TRBV6-5 | CASIYRQGSTWEQYF
TRBJ1-4 | TRBV20-1 | CSARVGSSGPNEKLFF
TRBJ2-1 | TRBV12-3/TRBV12-4 | CASSLTGTSGNEQFF
TRBJ2-4 | TRBV4-1 | CASSPTVGDVKNIQYF
TRBJ1-1 | TRBV2 | CASFSTSNTEAFF
NA | TRBV4-1 | CASSQGPAAPTYEQYF
TRBJ1-5 | TRBV29-1 | CSVTGQGNQPQHF
TRBJ1-4 | TRBV27 | CASSPDRGPNEKLFF
TRBJ2-1 | TRBV6-5 | CASSYSKGTSYNEQFF
TRBJ2-1 | TRBV7-9 | CASSLGRHEQFF
TRBJ2-3 | TRBV6-5 | CASSYRRLAGGLDTQYF
TRBJ2-3 | TRBV20-1 | CSARELREGLTDTQYF
TRBJ1-2 | TRBV12-3/TRBV12-4 | CASSLSPVTNYGYTF
NA | TRBV7-6 | CASSLGQPGTGYEQFF
TRBJ2-5 | TRBV28 | CASSGGGIIETQYF
TRBJ1-1 | TRBV7-9 | CASSLVGPRTEAFF
NA | TRBV27 | CASSSGLAGFIEQFF
TRBJ2-1 | TRBV6-2/TRBV6-3 | CASSYFGQIYNEQFF
TRBJ2-1 | TRBV2 | CASSGTGLNEQFF
NA | TRBV10-3 | CAVSPGLAGYETQYF
TRBJ2-4 | TRBV19 | CASSDSFGIQYF
TRBJ1-1 | TRBV7-3 | CASSSPTEAFF
TRBJ1-2 | TRBV29-1 | CSVETGQGWGYGYTF
TRBJ2-4 | TRBV6-5 | CASSSGQPIPKNIQYF
TRBJ2-5 | TRBV4-1 | CASSQVPGQGVETQYF
TRBJ2-1 | TRBV7-9 | CASSVPWDQSQFF
TRBJ2-7 | TRBV2 | CASNEAGRYEQYF
TRBJ2-7 | TRBV6-6 | CASILAGGSSYEQYF
TRBJ2-7 | TRBV29-1 | CSVARQGYEQYF
TRBJ2-2 | TRBV9 | CASGPPWALTGELFF
TRBJ1-4 | TRBV28 | CASRPTGTVYEKLFF
TRBJ2-7 | TRBV5-6 | CASQPNSWGTSYEQYF
TRBJ1-1 | TRBV7-3 | CASSYRHDTEAFF
TRBJ2-3 | TRBV20-1 | CSARELAGDTQYF
TRBJ1-2 | TRBV29-1 | CSVDHGQGDYGYTF
TRBJ2-3 | TRBV5-6 | CASSLGNRVIDTQYF
TRBJ2-3 | TRBV18 | CASSPREQGTDTQYF
TRBJ2-7 | TRBV10-2 | CASSLRDSHSGGSYEQYF
TRBJ1-6 | TRBV6-5 | CASSYRRGDSPLHF
TRBJ2-3 | TRBV28 | CASQSADRTDTQYF
TRBJ1-1 | TRBV12-3/TRBV12-4 | CASSEAMGLRAFF
TRBJ2-5 | TRBV29-1 | CSVVIAETPETQYF
TRBJ1-1 | TRBV20-1 | CSARDSSLNTEAFF
TRBJ1-2 | TRBV6-5 | CASSSGYGYTF
TRBJ2-1 | TRBV20-1 | CSARVPGGLAGSSYNEQFF
TRBJ2-3 | TRBV5-6 | CASSLVARDTDTQYF
TRBJ2-7 | TRBV20-1 | CSARDSGTGYYEQYF
TRBJ2-7 | TRBV6-2/TRBV6-3 | CASTGLAEDSSPLRAYEQYF
TRBJ2-1 | TRBV24-1 | CATSAADISYNEQFF
TRBJ2-3 | TRBV10-3 | CAIADSKQGNVDTQYF
TRBJ1-4 | TRBV7-2 | CASSLGGRGATNEKLFF
TRBJ1-2 | TRBV4-1 | CASSQDRSGIYGYTF